Presented here are 6 T cell receptor beta chains from one specimen sequenced in a study of T cells after yellow fever vaccination. TCRdb re-analysed the 5' RACE reads in MiXCR, keeping a single row per CDR3 protein. Of about 260,000 distinct CDR3 sequences listed, over 10% are singletons. This specimen consisted of CD4+ T cells sorted from PBMCs, obtained 45 days after the yellow fever booster vaccination. The source is a man in his thirties or forties who received the YFV17D yellow fever vaccine.

The rearrangement uses TRBV2 and TRBJ2-7; 10 positions agree with TRBD1. Trimming at V came to 6 bases and at J to 1 base, leaving 9 bases not matched to a gene. The V gene's germline CDR1 is SNHLY and CDR2 FYNNEI. CDR3 length equals 16 residues. The CDR3 here is CASSTPDRGISYEQYF. CDR3 in DNA: TGTGCCAGCAGCACCCCGGACAGGGGGATTTCCTACGAGCAGTACTTC.

This clonotype has just a few counts. V gene TRBV7-2 combines with J gene TRBJ2-7, with 8 bases lining up with TRBD2. Trimming at V came to 5 bases and at J to 7 bases, leaving 7 bases not matched to a gene. CDR3 length: 13 amino acids. Germline lookup yields CDR1 SGHTA and CDR2 FQGNSA. The CDR3 loop reads CASSPIPSGEQYF. The CDR3 nucleotides read TGTGCCAGCAGCCCCATCCCTAGCGGGGAGCAGTACTTC.

The rearrangement links TRBV4-3 to TRBJ2-7; D is uncertain. CDR1 and CDR2 (germline): LGHNA, YSLEER. The CDR3 is 15 residues long. Trimming took 4 bases from V and 2 from J, leaving 15 bases between them. CDR3 nucleotides: TGCGCCAGCAGCCCCGTTGCGTGGCTTACCTACGAGCAGTACTTC. It is translated as CASSPVAWLTYEQYF.

The chain recombines TRBV10-3 with TRBJ2-1, with D perhaps matching TRBD1 or TRBD2 (6 bases each). Germline V CDR1 and CDR2: ENHRY, SYGVKD. The CDR3 consists of 15 residues. Trimming cost V 11 bases and J 4 bases, with 21 bases left between them. CDR3: CASKGGEGGYNEQFF. DNA of the CDR3: TGTGCCTCTAAGGGGGGAGAAGGGGGTTACAATGAGCAGTTCTTC.

This clonotype was seen ten or more times. At one end, the junction sequence differs from germline, possibly due to a read error. This chain connects TRBV5-1 to TRBJ2-3, with D uncertain. Germline-derived CDR1 and CDR2 are SGHRS and YFSETQ. The CDR3 sequence is 12 residues long. CDR3 nucleotides: TGTGCCAGCAGCTTAGGCGGAGATACGCAGTATTTT. Protein sequence: CASSLGGDTQYF.

This clonotype has only a few counts. J is TRBJ2-1 and V is TRBV20-1; TRBD2 matches at 11 bases. The junction had 15 bases not matched to a gene; V was cut back by 6 bases and J by 8 bases. Germline V CDR1 and CDR2: DFQATT, SNEGSKA (reference sequence). This CDR3 region has 16 residues. The CDR3: CSAKLTIAGGLDEQFF. The DNA of the CDR3 is TGCAGTGCAAAGTTAACCATAGCGGGAGGGCTCGATGAGCAGTTCTTC.